The source of this TCR beta chain is a study of T cell responses to AZD1222 COVID-19 vaccine. The protocol was immunoSEQ multiplex PCR, while the TCRdb copy is restricted to in-frame clones and leaves out a portion. This table holds more than 150,000 clones, 75% to 90% found once. Trimming left V 5 bases short and J 4 bases short, with 18 bases between. The V gene's germline CDR1 is SGHVS and CDR2 FQNEAQ. CDR3 length equals 16 residues. V usage is TRBV7-8 and J usage is TRBJ1-5; D is unclear. This TCR derives from an adult who received the AZD1222 COVID-19 vaccine. Sequenced material: peripheral blood, taken 28 days after the second AZD1222 dose. The CDR3 region is CASSNPSGVRNQPQHF. In DNA, the CDR3 is TGTGCCAGCAGCAACCCTAGTGGGGTACGGAATCAGCCCCAGCATTTT.